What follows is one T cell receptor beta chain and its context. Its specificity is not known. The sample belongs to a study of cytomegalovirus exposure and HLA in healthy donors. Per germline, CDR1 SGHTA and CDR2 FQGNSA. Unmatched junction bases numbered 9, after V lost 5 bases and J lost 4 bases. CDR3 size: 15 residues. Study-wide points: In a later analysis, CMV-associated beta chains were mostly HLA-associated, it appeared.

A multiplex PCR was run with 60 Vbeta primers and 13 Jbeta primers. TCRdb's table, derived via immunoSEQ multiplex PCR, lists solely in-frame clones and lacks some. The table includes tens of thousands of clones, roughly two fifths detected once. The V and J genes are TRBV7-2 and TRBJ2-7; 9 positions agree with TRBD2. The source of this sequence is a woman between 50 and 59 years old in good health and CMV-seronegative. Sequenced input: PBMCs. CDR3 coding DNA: TGTGCCAGCAGCAGGGGGGCGGGGGGGCCGTACGAGCAGTACTTC. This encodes CASSRGAGGPYEQYF.